These T cell receptor beta chains were read from a single sample in a study of breast tumors, draining lymph nodes, adjacent tissues. Using its own MiXCR run on the multiplex PCR reads, TCRdb lists one record per CDR3 protein. This table holds 270,000 or so distinct CDR3 sequences, about 30% found once. Sample: axillary lymph node tissue. These receptors originate from a female donor with breast cancer. Some clones in this sample may be carry-over from other donors' samples. Both conserved end residues are part of each CDR3. The D gene is left open where the match is weak. The listing skips clone size in some rows; elsewhere it reads once, few, many or a size class.

TGCGCCAGCAGCCAAGCCCTTCCGGGCAGGAACTTTCAGCCCCAGCATTTT CASSQALPGRNFQPQHF many TRBV4-1 - TRBJ1-5
TGCGCCAGCAGCTTGGACAGAGGAGTCTACGAGCAGTACTTC CASSLDRGVYEQYF many TRBV5-1 - TRBJ2-7
TGCAGTGCCAACAGGGGGACCCAGTACTTC CSANRGTQYF - TRBV20-1 TRBD1 TRBJ2-5
TGTGCCAGTAGTATCTCAGAGACCCAGTACTTC CASSISETQYF many TRBV19 - TRBJ2-5
TGTGCCAGCAGCTTATTCAACTCCTCCGAGCAGTACTTC CASSLFNSSEQYF - TRBV11-2 - TRBJ2-7
TGTGCCAGCAGCTTAGTGAGCGGGGGTTACAATGAGCAGTATTTT CASSLVSGGYNEQYF - TRBV7-2 TRBD2 TRBJ2-3
TGTGCCAGCAGCACGGGGAGGGACAACTCCTACGAGCAGTACTTC CASSTGRDNSYEQYF few TRBV6-2/TRBV6-3 - TRBJ2-7
TGTGCCAGCAGCTTATTGGAGGTTTATTCACCCCTCCACTTT CASSLLEVYSPLHF many TRBV7-8 - TRBJ1-6
TGTGTCAGCAGTTTGGGCCTATATCAGCCCCAGCATTTT CVSSLGLYQPQHF - TRBV7-9 - TRBJ1-5
TGTGCCAGCAGCTTCTTAGCTGGGACTAGCGGGAGTCGGGCAGATACGCAGTATTTT CASSFLAGTSGSRADTQYF many TRBV7-9 TRBD2 TRBJ2-3
TGCAGTGCTGGGGGACAGGGAGGAGGCAATACGCAGTATTTT CSAGGQGGGNTQYF many TRBV20-1 TRBD1 TRBJ2-3
TGCAGGGCTGGGACTAGCGGAAGCACAGATACGCAGTTCTTC CRAGTSGSTDTQFF - TRBV20-1 TRBD2 TRBJ2-1
TGTGCCAGCAGCCAAGCCCCTAACCCAGGGGCCTACGAGCAGTACTTC CASSQAPNPGAYEQYF many TRBV4-2 - TRBJ2-7
TGCGCCAGCAGCTCGGGACTAGCGGGGACCAAGGATACGCAGTATTTT CASSSGLAGTKDTQYF many TRBV5-1 TRBD2 TRBJ2-3
TGTGCCAGCAGCAAGGGGTCCTACAATGAGCAGTTCTTC CASSKGSYNEQFF many TRBV7-9 - TRBJ2-1
TGTGCCTGGAGTCCAATGACAGGATACGAGCAGTACTTC CAWSPMTGYEQYF many TRBV30 - TRBJ2-7
TGTGCCAGCAGTCACTCTACGGACCCTTTCTATGGCTACACCTTC CASSHSTDPFYGYTF - TRBV6-5 - TRBJ1-2
TGTGCCAGCTCACGGGAGGGTCAGCCCCAGCATTTT CASSREGQPQHF many TRBV18 - TRBJ1-5
TGCAGTGCCGCTCGGGGGGGTGGCGAGCAGTACTTC CSAARGGGEQYF many TRBV20-1 TRBD2 TRBJ2-7
TGTGCCAGCAGTCACTCGTCTAGCGGGAGGACCTACGAGCAGTACTTC CASSHSSSGRTYEQYF few TRBV6-6 TRBD2 TRBJ2-7
TGTGCCACCAGGGATACTAGCGGGAGAAATGAGCAGTTCTTC CATRDTSGRNEQFF many TRBV24-1 TRBD2 TRBJ2-1
TGTGCCAGCAGTTACCAGGGACTAGCGGGAGAGGTAATAGGATACGAGCAGTACTTC CASSYQGLAGEVIGYEQYF few TRBV6-2/TRBV6-3 TRBD2 TRBJ2-7
TGCAGTGCTAGCGACCCGATCTCCTACGAGCAGTACTTC CSASDPISYEQYF many TRBV20-1 - TRBJ2-7
TGTGCCAGCAGCTTCTATTTTCGCCTAGCGGGAGGGCCCCACGAGCAGTACTTC CASSFYFRLAGGPHEQYF many TRBV7-2 TRBD2 TRBJ2-7
TGCGCCAGCAGTGGTAGCGGGAGCGATACGCAGTATTTT CASSGSGSDTQYF once TRBV5-6 TRBD2 TRBJ2-3
TGTGCCAGCAGTTTACTAGCGGGAGTACGCGAGCAGTTCTTC CASSLLAGVREQFF many TRBV12-3/TRBV12-4 TRBD2 TRBJ2-1
TGTGCCAGCAGACATAGAGCGAACAGGGAAGAAGCTTTCTTT CASRHRANREEAFF - TRBV12-3/TRBV12-4 - TRBJ1-1
TGCAGCGTGACCATAGGGGGATCGAACACCGGGGAGCTGTTTTTT CSVTIGGSNTGELFF many TRBV29-1 - TRBJ2-2
TGCAGTACCAAGCGGGAGGGCACAGATACGCAGTATTTT CSTKREGTDTQYF many TRBV20-1 TRBD2 TRBJ2-3
TGTGCCAGCAGTGACCCATGGCACCTCAATGAGCAGTTCTTC CASSDPWHLNEQFF many TRBV25-1 - TRBJ2-1
TGCGCCAGCAGCTTGGCCGGGGCGGGAGCGACAGATACGCAGTATTTT CASSLAGAGATDTQYF many TRBV5-1 TRBD2 TRBJ2-3
TGTGCCAGCAGCTTGGACTCAGGGGCGGGTCAGTCCCAGCATTTT CASSLDSGAGQSQHF many TRBV5-6 - TRBJ1-5
TGTGCCAGCTCACCACTGGACAGGGCGGTTTCTGGAAACACCATATATTTT CASSPLDRAVSGNTIYF few TRBV24-1 TRBD1 TRBJ1-3
TGCAGTGCTAGAGCCCCCGGGACAGGGGAGGATACGCAGTATTTT CSARAPGTGEDTQYF many TRBV20-1 TRBD1 TRBJ2-3
TGTGCCAGCAGCGTTGTCGTGGCGGGGGGATGGGCAGATACGCAGTATTTT CASSVVVAGGWADTQYF many TRBV5-5 TRBD2 TRBJ2-3
TGTGCCTGGAGTGTACAAGTATTTGGGGCTGAAGCTTTCTTT CAWSVQVFGAEAFF - TRBV30 - TRBJ1-1
TGTGCCAGCAGCTTAGTCCTGGGCAGCTCCTACGAGCAGTACTTC CASSLVLGSSYEQYF many TRBV7-2 - TRBJ2-7
TGCGCCAGCAGCTTGGGCCCAGGGGCCTACGAGCAGTACTTC CASSLGPGAYEQYF many TRBV5-1 - TRBJ2-7
TGTGCCAGCGGTCCCCTCCGAGGGCTAGCGGGAGAGTTTGAGCAGTTCTTC CASGPLRGLAGEFEQFF - TRBV12-3/TRBV12-4 TRBD2 TRBJ2-1
TGTGCCAGCAGTCCCCCTAGCGCGAGAGGATTAGATACGCAGTATTTT CASSPPSARGLDTQYF - TRBV5-6 - TRBJ2-3
TGTGCCAGCAGCTTAGGACCCGGGACGATGAACACTGAAGCTTTCTTT CASSLGPGTMNTEAFF - TRBV7-6 - TRBJ1-1
TGTGCCAGCAGCTTTCGAGGACAGGGGACAGATACGCAGTATTTT CASSFRGQGTDTQYF many TRBV7-2 TRBD1 TRBJ2-3
TGTGCCAGCAGCTTGGGGGGCAGTTCCCATCAGCCCCAGCATTTT CASSLGGSSHQPQHF many TRBV5-4 - TRBJ1-5
TGTGCCAGCTGTCCGACAGGGGATGGCTACACCTTC CASCPTGDGYTF - TRBV25-1 TRBD1 TRBJ1-2
TGTGCCAGCAGCTTAGACGAGGGTGTTCTGGGGACCCAGTACTTC CASSLDEGVLGTQYF - TRBV7-2 - TRBJ2-5
TGTGCCAGTAGGAGGTCCCGTGGCACAGATACGCAGTATTTT CASRRSRGTDTQYF many TRBV12-3/TRBV12-4 - TRBJ2-3
TGTGCCAGCAGCCCCGGGACTAGCTCGTTCGATGAGCAGTTCTTC CASSPGTSSFDEQFF many TRBV12-3/TRBV12-4 TRBD2 TRBJ2-1
TGTGCCACCAGCAGAGGGACAGGGGGACTTTCGGAGGCCCAGTACTTC CATSRGTGGLSEAQYF once TRBV15 TRBD1 TRBJ2-5
TGTGCCAGCAGTTCAGCCCGGACAGTAAACTATGGCTACACCTTC CASSSARTVNYGYTF many TRBV12-3/TRBV12-4 - TRBJ1-2